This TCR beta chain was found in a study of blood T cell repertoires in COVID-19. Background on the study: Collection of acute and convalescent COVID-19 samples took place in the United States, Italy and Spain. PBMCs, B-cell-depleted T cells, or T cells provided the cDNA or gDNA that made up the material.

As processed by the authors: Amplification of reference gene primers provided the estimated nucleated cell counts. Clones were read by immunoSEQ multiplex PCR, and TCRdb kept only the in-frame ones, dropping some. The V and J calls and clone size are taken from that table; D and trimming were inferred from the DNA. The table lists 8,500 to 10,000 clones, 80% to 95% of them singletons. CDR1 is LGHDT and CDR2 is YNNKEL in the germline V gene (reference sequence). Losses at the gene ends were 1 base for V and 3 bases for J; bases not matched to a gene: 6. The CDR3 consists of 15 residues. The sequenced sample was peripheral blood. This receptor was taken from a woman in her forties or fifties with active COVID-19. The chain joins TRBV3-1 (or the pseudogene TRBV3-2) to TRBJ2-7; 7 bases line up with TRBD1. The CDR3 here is CASSQGAGGFYEQYF. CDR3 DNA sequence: TGTGCCAGCAGCCAAGGGGCAGGGGGATTCTACGAGCAGTACTTC.